One sample yielded the 4 T cell receptor beta chains listed below, sequenced in a study of blood T cell repertoires in COVID-19. Assay: immunoSEQ multiplex PCR; the TCRdb copy retains only in-frame clones and omits some. The table shows approximately 160,000 clones, with about four fifths occurring only once. The sample was peripheral blood. Receptors originate from a man aged 55 to 70 with active or convalescent COVID-19.

The rearrangement joins TRBV2 to TRBJ1-4, with D possibly TRBD1 on 6 matching bases. Germline V CDR1 and CDR2: SNHLY, FYNNEI. V was clipped by 6 bases and J by 0 bases, with 11 bases between them. The CDR3 runs 15 residues. CDR3 coding DNA: TGTGCCAGCAGGTCGGACAGCACAACTAATGAAAAACTGTTTTTT. It codes for CASRSDSTTNEKLFF.

The chain combines TRBV23-1 with TRBJ2-5; D is possibly TRBD2 (5 bases). TRBV23-1 carries the ORF label, with uncertain function. The V end was cut by 11 bases, the J end by 4 bases, with 5 bases between. The CDR3 length is 9 residues. The CDR3 DNA sequence: TGCGCCGAGGGAGAGACCCAGTACTTC. As protein: CAEGETQYF.

Here the CDR3 DNA reads TGTGCCAGCAGCGAACAGGGGGAGGGGAGAGATACGCAGTATTTT. It yields the protein CASSEQGEGRDTQYF. The V gene is TRBV28, the J gene TRBJ2-3; D perhaps matches TRBD1 (8 bases). This CDR3 has 15 residues. V was cut by 6 bases and J by 5 bases, with 18 bases left in between. CDR1 is MDHEN, CDR2 SYDVKM, per germline.

The chain employs TRBV3-1 (or the pseudogene TRBV3-2) and TRBJ1-2; 7 nucleotides line up with TRBD1. Germline CDR1 is LGHDT and CDR2 is YNNKEL (reference sequence). The ends lost 0 bases at V and 8 bases at J; junction bases unmatched: 6. The CDR3 totals 14 residues. The DNA for the CDR3 is TGTGCCAGCAGCCAAGAGTTGACAGGGAGCGGCTACACCTTC. Protein sequence: CASSQELTGSGYTF.